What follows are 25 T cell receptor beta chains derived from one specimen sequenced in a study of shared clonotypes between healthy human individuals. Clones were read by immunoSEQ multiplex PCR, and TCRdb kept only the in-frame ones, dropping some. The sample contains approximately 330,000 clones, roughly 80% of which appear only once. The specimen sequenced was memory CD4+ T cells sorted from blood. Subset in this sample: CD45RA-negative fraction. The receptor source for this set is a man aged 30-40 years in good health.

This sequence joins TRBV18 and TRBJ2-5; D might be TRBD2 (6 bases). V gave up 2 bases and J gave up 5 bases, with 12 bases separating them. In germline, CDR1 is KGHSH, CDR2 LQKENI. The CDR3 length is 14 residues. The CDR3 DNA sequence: TGTGCCAGCTCACCAAACGTCGGGAGCGAGACCCAGTACTTC. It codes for CASSPNVGSETQYF.

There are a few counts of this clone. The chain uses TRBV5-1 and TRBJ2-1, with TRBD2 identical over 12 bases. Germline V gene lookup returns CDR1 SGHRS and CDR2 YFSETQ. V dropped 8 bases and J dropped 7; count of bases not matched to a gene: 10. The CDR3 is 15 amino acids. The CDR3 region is CASHWGLAGGNEQFF. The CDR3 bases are TGCGCCAGTCACTGGGGGCTAGCGGGAGGGAATGAGCAGTTCTTC.

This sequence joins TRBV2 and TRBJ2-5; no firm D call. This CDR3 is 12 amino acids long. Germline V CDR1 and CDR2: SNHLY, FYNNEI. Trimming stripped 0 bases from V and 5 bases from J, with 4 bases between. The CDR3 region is CASSEARETQYF. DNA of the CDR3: TGTGCCAGCAGTGAAGCCCGGGAGACCCAGTACTTC. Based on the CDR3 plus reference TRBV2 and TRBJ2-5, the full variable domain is EPEVTQTPSHQVTQMGQEVILRCVPISNHLYFYWYRQILGQKVEFLVSFYNNEISEKSEIFDDQFSVERPDGSNFTLKIRSTKLEDSAMYFCASSEARETQYFGPGTRLLVL.

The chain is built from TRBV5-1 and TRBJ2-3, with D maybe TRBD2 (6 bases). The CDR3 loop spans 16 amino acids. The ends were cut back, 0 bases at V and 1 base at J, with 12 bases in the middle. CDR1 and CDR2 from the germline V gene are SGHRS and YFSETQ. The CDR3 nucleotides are TGCGCCAGCAGCTTGGGGCGGGAAGACCGCACAGATACGCAGTATTTT. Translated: CASSLGREDRTDTQYF.

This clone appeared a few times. CDR3 region: CASSLAIGARTQYF. The CDR3 nucleotides read TGTGCCAGCAGCTTGGCGATTGGGGCTAGGACCCAGTACTTC. The chain couples TRBV5-4 to TRBJ2-5, with a tentative D call TRBD1 (5 bases). With 0 bases removed from V and 7 bases from J, the gap between germline ends came to 13 bases. This CDR3 has 14 amino acids. Germline lookup yields CDR1 SGHNT and CDR2 YYREEE (reference sequence).

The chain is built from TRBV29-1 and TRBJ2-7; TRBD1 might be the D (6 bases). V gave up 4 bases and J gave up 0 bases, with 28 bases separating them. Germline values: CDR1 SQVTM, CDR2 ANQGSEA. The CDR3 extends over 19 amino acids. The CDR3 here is CSVAPRPGENLRSSYEQYF. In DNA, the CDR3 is TGCAGCGTTGCCCCAAGGCCAGGGGAGAATTTGAGGAGCTCCTACGAGCAGTACTTC.

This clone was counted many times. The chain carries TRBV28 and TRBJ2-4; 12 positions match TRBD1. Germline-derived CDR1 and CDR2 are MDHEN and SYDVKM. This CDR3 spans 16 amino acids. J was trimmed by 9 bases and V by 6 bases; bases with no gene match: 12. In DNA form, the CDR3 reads TGTGCCAGCAGCTATCTAAAGGGGACAGGGGGCACCATTCAGTACTTC. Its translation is CASSYLKGTGGTIQYF.

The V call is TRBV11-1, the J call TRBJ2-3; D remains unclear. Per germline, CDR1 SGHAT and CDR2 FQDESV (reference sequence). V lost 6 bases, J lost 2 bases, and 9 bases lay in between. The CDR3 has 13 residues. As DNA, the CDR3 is TGTGCCAGCAGGGCGACGCACACAGATACGCAGTATTTT. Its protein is CASRATHTDTQYF.

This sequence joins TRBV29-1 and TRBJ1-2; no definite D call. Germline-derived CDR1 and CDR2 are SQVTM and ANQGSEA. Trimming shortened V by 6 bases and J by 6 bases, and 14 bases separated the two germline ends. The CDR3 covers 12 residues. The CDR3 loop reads CSVDDSGDGYTF. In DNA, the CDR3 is TGCAGCGTCGACGACTCTGGGGATGGCTACACCTTC.

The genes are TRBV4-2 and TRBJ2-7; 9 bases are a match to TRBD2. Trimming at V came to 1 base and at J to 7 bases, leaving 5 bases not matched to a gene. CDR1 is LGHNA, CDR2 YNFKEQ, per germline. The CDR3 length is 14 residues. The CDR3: CASSQGGGRGEQYF. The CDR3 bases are TGTGCCAGCAGCCAAGGGGGCGGGAGGGGAGAGCAGTACTTC.

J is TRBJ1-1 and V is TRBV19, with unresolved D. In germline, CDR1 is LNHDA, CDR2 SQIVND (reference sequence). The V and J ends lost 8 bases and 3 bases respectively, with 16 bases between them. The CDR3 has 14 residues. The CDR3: CASSRASRDTEAFF. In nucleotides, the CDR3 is TGTGCCAGTTCAAGGGCCTCTAGGGACACTGAAGCTTTCTTT.

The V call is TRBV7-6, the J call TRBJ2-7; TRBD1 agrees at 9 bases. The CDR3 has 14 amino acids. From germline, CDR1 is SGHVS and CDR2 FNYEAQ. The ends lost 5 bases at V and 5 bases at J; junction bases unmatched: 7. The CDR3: CASSMGQGYHEQYF. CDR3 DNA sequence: TGTGCCAGCAGCATGGGACAGGGTTATCACGAGCAGTACTTC. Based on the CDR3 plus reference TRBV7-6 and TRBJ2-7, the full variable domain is GAGVSQSPRYKVTKRGQDVALRCDPISGHVSLYWYRQALGQGPEFLTYFNYEAQQDKSGLPNDRFSAERPEGSISTLTIQRTEQRDSAMYRCASSMGQGYHEQYFGPGTRLTVT.

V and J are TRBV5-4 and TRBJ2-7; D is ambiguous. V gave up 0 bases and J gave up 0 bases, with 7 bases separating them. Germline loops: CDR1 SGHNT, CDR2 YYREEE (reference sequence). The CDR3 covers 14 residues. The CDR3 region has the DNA TGTGCCAGCAGCTTGGCCGGGTACTCCTACGAGCAGTACTTC. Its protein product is CASSLAGYSYEQYF.

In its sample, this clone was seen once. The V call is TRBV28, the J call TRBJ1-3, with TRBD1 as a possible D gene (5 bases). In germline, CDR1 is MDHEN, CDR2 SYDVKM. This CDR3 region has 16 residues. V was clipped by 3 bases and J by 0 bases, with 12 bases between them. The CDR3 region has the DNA TGTGCCAGCAGTTTCTCCTGGGGGGGCTCTGGAAACACCATATATTTT. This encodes CASSFSWGGSGNTIYF. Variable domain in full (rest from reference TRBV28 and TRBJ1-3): DVKVTQSSRYLVKRTGEKVFLECVQDMDHENMFWYRQDPGLGLRLIYFSYDVKMKEKGDIPEGYSVSREKKERFSLILESASTNQTSMYLCASSFSWGGSGNTIYFGEGSWLTVV.

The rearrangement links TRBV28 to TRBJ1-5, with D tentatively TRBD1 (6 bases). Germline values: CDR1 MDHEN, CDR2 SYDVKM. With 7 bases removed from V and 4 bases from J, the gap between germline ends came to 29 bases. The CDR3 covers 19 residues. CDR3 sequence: CASKRVSGVQGGGNQPQHF. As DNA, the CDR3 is TGTGCCAGCAAGCGCGTGAGCGGGGTCCAGGGAGGGGGAAATCAGCCCCAGCATTTT.

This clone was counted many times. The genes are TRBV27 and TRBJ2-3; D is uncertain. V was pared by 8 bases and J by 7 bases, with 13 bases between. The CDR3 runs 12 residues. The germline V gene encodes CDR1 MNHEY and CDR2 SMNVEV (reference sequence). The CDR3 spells CASSSTSNTQYF. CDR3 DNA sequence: TGTGCCAGCTCTTCTACCTCGAATACGCAGTATTTT.

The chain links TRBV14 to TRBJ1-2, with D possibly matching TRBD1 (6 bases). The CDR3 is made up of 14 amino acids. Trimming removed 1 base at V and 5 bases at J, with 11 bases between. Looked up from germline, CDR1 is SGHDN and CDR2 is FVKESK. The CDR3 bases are TGTGCCAGCAGCCAAGCAACAGGGAATTATGGCTACACCTTC. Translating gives CASSQATGNYGYTF.

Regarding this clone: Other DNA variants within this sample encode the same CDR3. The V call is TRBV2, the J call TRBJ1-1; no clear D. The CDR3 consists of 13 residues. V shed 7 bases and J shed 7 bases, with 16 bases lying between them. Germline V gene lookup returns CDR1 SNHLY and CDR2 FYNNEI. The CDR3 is CASTLSGTGEAFF. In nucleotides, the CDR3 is TGTGCCAGCACCTTATCCGGAACGGGTGAAGCTTTCTTT. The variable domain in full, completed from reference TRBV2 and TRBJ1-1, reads EPEVTQTPSHQVTQMGQEVILRCVPISNHLYFYWYRQILGQKVEFLVSFYNNEISEKSEIFDDQFSVERPDGSNFTLKIRSTKLEDSAMYFCASTLSGTGEAFFGQGTRLTVV.

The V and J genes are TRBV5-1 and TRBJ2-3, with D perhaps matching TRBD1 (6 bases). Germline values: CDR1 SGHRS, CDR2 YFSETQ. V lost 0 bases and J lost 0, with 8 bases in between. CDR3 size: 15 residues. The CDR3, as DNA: TGCGCCAGCAGCTTGGGGGGGCGGAGCACAGATACGCAGTATTTT. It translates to CASSLGGRSTDTQYF.

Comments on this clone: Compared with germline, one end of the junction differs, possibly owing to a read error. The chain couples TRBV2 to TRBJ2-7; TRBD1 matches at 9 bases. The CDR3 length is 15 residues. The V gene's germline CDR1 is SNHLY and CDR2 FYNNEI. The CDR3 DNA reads TGTGCCAGCAGTCAAGCAGGGACAGGGATCTACGAGCAGTACTTC. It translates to CASSQAGTGIYEQYF.

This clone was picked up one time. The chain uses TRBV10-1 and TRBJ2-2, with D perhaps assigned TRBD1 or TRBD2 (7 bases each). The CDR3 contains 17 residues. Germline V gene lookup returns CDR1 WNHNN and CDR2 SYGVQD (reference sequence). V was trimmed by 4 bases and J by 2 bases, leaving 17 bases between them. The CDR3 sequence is CASSGARGGLNTGELFF. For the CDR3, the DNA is TGCGCCAGCAGTGGAGCCAGGGGGGGACTTAACACCGGGGAGCTGTTTTTT.

CDR3 in amino acids: CASSVATGLYGYTF. For the CDR3, the DNA is TGTGCCAGCAGCGTAGCTACAGGCCTTTATGGCTACACCTTC. This chain connects TRBV9 to TRBJ1-2; TRBD1 is a possible D gene (5 bases). Germline-derived CDR1 and CDR2 are SGDLS and YYNGEE. Trimming shortened V by 0 bases and J by 5 bases, and 11 bases separated the two germline ends. The CDR3 is made up of 14 amino acids.

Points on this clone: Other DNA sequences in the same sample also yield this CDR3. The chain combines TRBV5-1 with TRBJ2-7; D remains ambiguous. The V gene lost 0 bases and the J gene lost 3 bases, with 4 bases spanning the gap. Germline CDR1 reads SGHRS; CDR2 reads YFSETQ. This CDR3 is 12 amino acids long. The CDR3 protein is CASSLDLYEQYF. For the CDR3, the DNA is TGCGCCAGCAGCTTGGATCTCTACGAGCAGTACTTC.

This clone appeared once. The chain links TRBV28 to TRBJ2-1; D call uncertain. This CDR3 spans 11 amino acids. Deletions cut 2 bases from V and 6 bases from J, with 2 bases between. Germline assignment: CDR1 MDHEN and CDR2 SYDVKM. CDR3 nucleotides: TGTGCCAGCAGTTTAATCAATGAGCAGTTCTTC. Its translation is CASSLINEQFF.

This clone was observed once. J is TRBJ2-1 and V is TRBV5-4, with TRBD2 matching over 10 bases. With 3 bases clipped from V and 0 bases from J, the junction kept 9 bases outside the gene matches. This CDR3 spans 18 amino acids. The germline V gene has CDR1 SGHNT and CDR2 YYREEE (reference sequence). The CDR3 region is CASSSRTSGQSSYNEQFF. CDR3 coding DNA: TGTGCCAGCAGCTCAAGGACTAGCGGTCAAAGCTCCTACAATGAGCAGTTCTTC.